This entry is about one TCR beta chain. The clone's antigen remains unknown. Nothing much larger sits one base from this clone, and base qualities are not available. Repertoires were sampled repeatedly over the course of chemoradiotherapy so that clonal expansion in the tumor microenvironment could be followed. The data derive from a study of chemoradiotherapy in HPV16-positive cancers (dated 2022 in TCRdb). About the investigation overall: Functional T-cell assays on cells from two HPV16-positive patients defined candidate HPV-specific T-cell clones and common TCR motifs. The study asked whether T-cell immunity to the HPV oncoproteins E6 and E7 changes during chemoradiotherapy and whether this immunity affects survival. The candidate HPV-specific TCRs and motifs were subsequently tracked in TCR repertoires obtained from about 79 patients with HPV-related cancers.

Library creation used the immunoSEQ multiplex PCR assay. TCRdb holds this immuneACCESS table with in-frame rearrangements only. Some clones are missing; in checked studies, unresolved V genes explain under half, and the rest has no known cause. The sample yields about 9,600 clones; about three quarters were counted once. The ten largest clones take up about 13% of the sample. The CDR3 measures 14 amino acids from cysteine to phenylalanine. Only the CDR3 region is kept as DNA, spanning 42 bases read in frame from base 1. CDR1 and CDR2 are drawn from the germline V gene (reference sequence): MNHEY, SMNVEV. Trimming takes 6 bases from V and 2 bases from J, and the germline ends sit 11 bases apart. Overall study outcomes, separate from this receptor: In HPV16-positive patients, expansion of HPV-responsive T cells during chemoradiotherapy was found to be associated with improved recurrence-free survival. Expansion of candidate HPV-specific clones and E7-related TCR motifs was observed in the tumor microenvironment during treatment, whereas no such expansion was observed for non-HPV-specific T cells. The functional definition of HPV-specific T cells came from only a couple of HPV16-positive patients, and the survival association was reported for HPV16-positive patients.

The source material was tumor tissue, sampled from a patient who underwent chemoradiotherapy. The source is a human donor with HPV-associated anogenital cancer. Rearrangement joined TRBV27 to TRBJ1-5; TRBD1 is perhaps the D gene, given 6 matching bases. The nucleotide sequence reads TGTGCCAGCAGCGGACAGCTAGGCAATCAGCCCCAGCATTTT. Its translation reads: CASSGQLGNQPQHF.